The next 27 T cell receptor beta chains were all read from a single sample in a study of blood T cell repertoires in COVID-19. The table came from immunoSEQ multiplex PCR; TCRdb's copy has only in-frame clones and leaves some out. This sample has some 73,000 clones; over 70% occur once, and the top ten carry roughly 23%. The source material was peripheral blood. These receptors were obtained from a man aged 55 to 69 with acute or convalescent COVID-19.

The gene calls are TRBV3-1 (or the pseudogene TRBV3-2) and TRBJ2-3, with 10 bases identical to TRBD2. This CDR3 is 15 amino acids long. From germline, CDR1 is LGHDT and CDR2 YNNKEL (reference sequence). V trimming: 4 bases; J trimming: 0 bases; junction bases outside the gene matches: 1. The CDR3 region has the DNA TGTGCCAGCAGCCCGACTAGCGGGAGCACAGATACGCAGTATTTT. Translated, it gives CASSPTSGSTDTQYF.

Only a few counts were recorded for this clone. The rearrangement links TRBV15 to TRBJ1-1, with 7 bases identical to TRBD1. Germline V gene sequence: CDR1 LNHNV, CDR2 YYDKDF (reference sequence). The CDR3 totals 17 residues. J was trimmed by 0 bases and V by 4 bases; bases with no gene match: 11. The CDR3 DNA is TGTGCCACCAGCACAACCCGGGACAGAGCTATGAACACTGAAGCTTTCTTT. The encoded protein is CATSTTRDRAMNTEAFF.

In this sample, this clone turned up a few times. The chain employs TRBV30 and TRBJ2-7, with D tentatively TRBD2 (5 bases). The length of the CDR3 is 12 residues. Germline loops: CDR1 GTSNPN, CDR2 SVGIG (reference sequence). The ends were cut back, 5 bases at V and 7 bases at J, with 15 bases in the middle. CDR3: CAWERGSREQYF. CDR3 in DNA: TGTGCCTGGGAGAGAGGGAGCAGAGAGCAGTACTTC. Full variable domain (rest looked up from reference TRBV30 and TRBJ2-7): SQTIHQWPATLVQPVGSPLSLECTVEGTSNPNLYWYRQAAGRGLQLLFYSVGIGQISSEVPQNLSASRPQDRQFILSSKKLLLSDSGFYLCAWERGSREQYFGPGTRLTVT.

The chain has TRBV14 and TRBJ2-1; 9 bases are a match to TRBD2. Germline V gene lookup returns CDR1 SGHDN and CDR2 FVKESK. V trimming: 10 bases; J trimming: 4 bases; junction bases outside the gene matches: 14. The CDR3 contains 16 residues. The chain's CDR3 is CATKPIAGVFYNEQFF. For the CDR3, the DNA is TGTGCCACCAAACCCATAGCGGGAGTGTTTTACAATGAGCAGTTCTTC.

The V and J genes are TRBV20-1 and TRBJ2-2; unclear D gene. CDR1 DFQATT and CDR2 SNEGSKA come from the germline V gene (reference sequence). V was shortened by 3 bases and J by 3 bases, with 5 bases between the two germline ends. The CDR3 is 12 amino acids. CDR3 amino acids: CSASSDTGELFF. CDR3 bases: TGCAGTGCTAGTTCCGACACCGGGGAGCTGTTTTTT.

CDR3 DNA: TGCAGTGCTAGTTCGCGGGAGGCCCACGGTAACACAGATACGCAGTATTTT. This translates into CSASSREAHGNTDTQYF. The chain carries TRBV20-1 and TRBJ2-3; TRBD2 aligns across 8 bases. This CDR3 comprises 17 residues. Trimming removed 3 bases from V and 2 bases from J; junction bases left unmatched: 13. Germline V CDR1 and CDR2: DFQATT, SNEGSKA (reference sequence).

This clone was seen once. V and J are TRBV4-1 and TRBJ2-2, with TRBD1 as a possible D gene (6 bases). The CDR3 length is 15 residues. Trimming took 9 bases from V and 2 from J, leaving 16 bases between them. The germline CDR1 and CDR2 sequences are MGHRA and YSYEKL. Here the CDR3 DNA reads TGCGCCAGTGCTCCCGGGACACTAAACACCGGGGAGCTGTTTTTT. As protein: CASAPGTLNTGELFF.

J is TRBJ1-6 and V is TRBV2; D is unclear. This CDR3 has 14 residues. Trimming cost V 8 bases and J 8 bases, with 16 bases left between them. Germline V gene lookup returns CDR1 SNHLY and CDR2 FYNNEI. Here the CDR3 reads CASFGPMRDSPLHF. As DNA, the CDR3 is TGTGCCAGCTTTGGCCCCATGCGGGATTCACCCCTCCACTTT.

The chain joins TRBV5-6 to TRBJ1-2; 8 nucleotides line up with TRBD1. Looked up from germline, CDR1 is SGHDT and CDR2 is YYEEEE. The V segment lost 2 bases and the J segment 5 bases; nucleotides outside the gene matches: 8. The CDR3 runs to 15 residues. CDR3 sequence reads: CASSLVPGQGYGYTF. CDR3 in DNA: TGTGCCAGCAGCTTAGTACCCGGACAGGGTTATGGCTACACCTTC.

The rearrangement links TRBV20-1 to TRBJ2-5; 7 bases match TRBD2. CDR1 is DFQATT, CDR2 SNEGSKA, per germline (reference sequence). V shed 7 bases, J shed 4 bases, and the junction held 3 bases outside the gene matches. The CDR3 runs 11 residues. CDR3 nucleotides: TGCAGTGGGGTAGCGGGAGAGACCCAGTACTTC. It codes for CSGVAGETQYF.

This clone was recorded only once. V gene TRBV24-1 combines with J gene TRBJ1-1; D call uncertain. CDR3 length equals 13 residues. Per germline, CDR1 KGHDR and CDR2 SFDVKD. Trimming removed 3 bases from V and 4 bases from J, with 8 bases in between. CDR3 nucleotide sequence: TGTGCCACCAGTGATGTTGAGGGCACTGAAGCTTTCTTT. Amino acid sequence: CATSDVEGTEAFF.

The chain is built from TRBV5-1 and TRBJ2-2, with 12 nucleotides matching TRBD2. Germline CDR1 is SGHRS and CDR2 is YFSETQ. V shed 0 bases, J shed 4 bases, and the junction held 7 bases outside the gene matches. CDR3 length equals 18 residues. CDR3 amino acids: CASSLVPSGGAITGELFF. In DNA, the CDR3 is TGCGCCAGCAGCTTGGTTCCTAGCGGGGGGGCGATCACCGGGGAGCTGTTTTTT.

The chain combines TRBV6-1 with TRBJ1-5; 7 nucleotides align to TRBD1. V shed 4 bases and J 0 bases; nucleotides not matched to a gene: 9. CDR3 length: 17 residues. Germline V gene lookup returns CDR1 MNHNS and CDR2 SASEGT. The CDR3 sequence is CASSGHRDSYSNQPQHF. CDR3 DNA: TGTGCCAGCAGTGGCCACCGGGACAGCTATAGCAATCAGCCCCAGCATTTT.

The chain joins TRBV11-2 to TRBJ2-5; no definite D call. The CDR3 runs 15 residues. Trimming stripped 4 bases from V and 4 bases from J, with 16 bases between. Germline CDR1 SGHAT, CDR2 FQNNGV. In DNA form, the CDR3 reads TGTGCCAGCAGCTCCCTAATGGGCCGTCGAGAGACCCAGTACTTC. Its translation is CASSSLMGRRETQYF.

This clone has just a few counts. The chain uses TRBV5-4 and TRBJ2-7; 8 bases are a match to TRBD1. V lost 4 bases, J lost 3 bases, and 6 bases stayed unmatched. In germline, CDR1 is SGHNT, CDR2 YYREEE (reference sequence). This CDR3 spans 14 amino acids. This CDR3 reads CASSRGTGVYEQYF. In nucleotides, the CDR3 is TGTGCCAGCAGCCGGGGGACAGGAGTCTACGAGCAGTACTTC.

CDR3 residues: CASGLLTGGGIQETQYF. The DNA for the CDR3 is TGCGCCAGCGGCCTTCTTACGGGAGGGGGGATCCAAGAGACCCAGTACTTC. The chain is built from TRBV5-1 and TRBJ2-5; 8 bases are shared with TRBD2. J was trimmed by 1 base and V by 7 bases; bases with no gene match: 15. Per the germline V gene, CDR1 is SGHRS and CDR2 is YFSETQ. This CDR3 region has 17 residues.

V is TRBV6-5 and J is TRBJ2-2, with D perhaps TRBD1 (6 bases). The V end lost 6 bases, the J end lost 5 bases, and 13 bases lay between the germline ends. The CDR3 is made up of 14 amino acids. Germline V gene lookup returns CDR1 MNHEY and CDR2 SVGAGI. CDR3 in amino acids: CASRRQDTTGELFF. In nucleotides, the CDR3 is TGTGCCAGCAGGAGACAGGATACTACCGGGGAGCTGTTTTTT.

The J gene is TRBJ2-2, the V gene TRBV9, with D uncertain. Germline assignment: CDR1 SGDLS and CDR2 YYNGEE. The V and J ends lost 0 bases and 3 bases respectively, with 12 bases between them. This CDR3 is 16 amino acids long. CDR3 residues: CASSVVEQTYTGELFF. The CDR3 DNA sequence: TGTGCCAGCAGCGTAGTTGAACAAACCTACACCGGGGAGCTGTTTTTT.

The rearrangement links TRBV19 to TRBJ1-1; D is ambiguous. The CDR3 runs 14 residues. Germline CDR1 LNHDA, CDR2 SQIVND (reference sequence). The V gene lost 3 bases and the J gene lost 0 bases, with 8 bases spanning the gap. The CDR3 sequence: CASSMATMNTEAFF. The DNA of the CDR3 is TGTGCCAGTAGTATGGCGACTATGAACACTGAAGCTTTCTTT. Supplemented by reference TRBV19 and TRBJ1-1, the full variable domain reads DGGITQSPKYLFRKEGQNVTLSCEQNLNHDAMYWYRQDPGQGLRLIYYSQIVNDFQKGDIAEGYSVSREKKESFPLTVTSAQKNPTAFYLCASSMATMNTEAFFGQGTRLTVV.

The V call is TRBV10-2, the J call TRBJ2-5; D remains ambiguous. CDR1 WSHSY and CDR2 SAAADI come from the germline V gene. The CDR3 is 15 residues long. With 2 bases removed from V and 1 base from J, the gap between germline ends came to 11 bases. The chain's CDR3 is CASSEVPGGQETQYF. The CDR3 nucleotides are TGCGCCAGCAGTGAGGTCCCAGGTGGCCAAGAGACCCAGTACTTC.

The chain couples TRBV15 to TRBJ2-3, with 8 nucleotides matching TRBD1. The CDR3 length is 15 residues. The V and J ends lost 0 bases and 6 bases, in that order; junction bases with no gene match: 5. Germline V gene lookup returns CDR1 LNHNV and CDR2 YYDKDF (reference sequence). The CDR3 protein is CATSRDKRQGDTQYF. CDR3 coding DNA: TGTGCCACCAGCAGAGATAAGAGACAGGGGGATACGCAGTATTTT. Full variable domain (rest looked up from reference TRBV15 and TRBJ2-3): DAMVIQNPRYQVTQFGKPVTLSCSQTLNHNVMYWYQQKSSQAPKLLFHYYDKDFNNEADTPDNFQSRRPNTSFCFLDIRSPGLGDTAMYLCATSRDKRQGDTQYFGPGTRLTVL.

There are many counts of this clone. This chain uses TRBV6-4 with TRBJ2-1, with 10 bases identical to TRBD2. J lost 6 bases, V lost 3 bases, and 2 bases had no gene match. This CDR3 is 14 amino acids long. The germline CDR1 and CDR2 sequences are MRHNA and SNTAGT. This CDR3 is CASSESGGANEQFF. The CDR3 DNA follows: TGTGCCAGCAGTGAAAGCGGGGGGGCCAATGAGCAGTTCTTC.

The V gene is TRBV19, the J gene TRBJ1-1; D is unresolved. Germline V gene sequence: CDR1 LNHDA, CDR2 SQIVND (reference sequence). V gave up 5 bases and J gave up 1 base, with 8 bases separating them. This CDR3 is built from 13 residues. The CDR3 reads CASSAAANTEAFF. CDR3 sequence (DNA): TGTGCCAGTAGTGCGGCTGCGAACACTGAAGCTTTCTTT.

This sequence joins TRBV4-1 and TRBJ2-3; 8 nucleotides match TRBD2. V dropped 2 bases and J dropped 1; count of bases not matched to a gene: 8. Germline V gives CDR1 MGHRA, CDR2 YSYEKL. CDR3 length: 17 amino acids. Here the CDR3 DNA reads TGCGCCAGCAGCCAAAGCCCACCCGGGGGGGGCACAGATACGCAGTATTTT. Its protein product is CASSQSPPGGGTDTQYF.

In this sample, this clone turned up a few times. The J gene is TRBJ1-3, the V gene TRBV14; D remains unclear. This CDR3 contains 16 residues. CDR1 and CDR2 (germline): SGHDN, FVKESK. Trimming took off 0 bases at V and 0 bases at J, with 9 bases between the two ends. The chain's CDR3 is CASSQDLPSSGNTIYF. The CDR3 nucleotides are TGTGCCAGCAGCCAAGATCTTCCGAGCTCTGGAAACACCATATATTTT.

The V gene is TRBV4-2, the J gene TRBJ2-5; maybe TRBD1 (6 bases). This CDR3 is built from 15 residues. Germline lookup yields CDR1 LGHNA and CDR2 YNFKEQ. V was shortened by 1 base and J by 2 bases, with 11 bases between the two germline ends. In DNA, the CDR3 is TGTGCCAGCAGCCAAGCGTCCGGACAGCAAGAGACCCAGTACTTC. Its translation: CASSQASGQQETQYF.

The V gene is TRBV28, the J gene TRBJ2-4; no reliable D call. In germline, CDR1 is MDHEN, CDR2 SYDVKM. The CDR3 has 13 residues. The V gene lost 6 bases and the J gene lost 9 bases, with 15 bases spanning the gap. The CDR3 sequence is CASRELARSIQYF. CDR3 DNA: TGTGCCAGCAGGGAGCTGGCCCGAAGCATTCAGTACTTC.